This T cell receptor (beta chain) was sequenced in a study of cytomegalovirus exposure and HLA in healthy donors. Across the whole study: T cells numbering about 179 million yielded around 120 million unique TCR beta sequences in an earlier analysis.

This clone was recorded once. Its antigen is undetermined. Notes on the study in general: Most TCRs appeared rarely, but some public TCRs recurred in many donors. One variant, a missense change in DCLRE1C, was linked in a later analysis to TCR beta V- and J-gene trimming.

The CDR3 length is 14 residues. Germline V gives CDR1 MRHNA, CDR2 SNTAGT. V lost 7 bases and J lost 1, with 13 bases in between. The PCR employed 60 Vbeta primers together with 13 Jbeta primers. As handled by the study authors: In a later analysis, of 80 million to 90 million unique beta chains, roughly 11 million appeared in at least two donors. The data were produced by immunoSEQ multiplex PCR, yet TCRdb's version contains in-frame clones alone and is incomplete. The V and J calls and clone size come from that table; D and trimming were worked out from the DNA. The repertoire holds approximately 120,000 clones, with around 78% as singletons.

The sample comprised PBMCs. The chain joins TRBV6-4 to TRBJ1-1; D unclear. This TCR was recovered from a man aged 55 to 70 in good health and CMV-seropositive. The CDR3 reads CASKRDFENTEAFF. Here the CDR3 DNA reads TGTGCCAGCAAACGGGATTTTGAGAACACTGAAGCTTTCTTT.